This T cell receptor (beta chain) was obtained from a study of a mutant IDH1 vaccine in newly diagnosed glioma. The wider study: Those enrolled had earlier been treated with radiotherapy, temozolomide, or both, mostly both. Study-wide points: Variations in leading peripheral T cell clonotypes appeared to have no connection with pseudoprogression.

In regard to this clone: Its antigen is unidentified.

Repertoires were generated with immunoSEQ multiplex PCR, while TCRdb's copy carries only in-frame clones and drops some. Here the sample spans over 60,000 clones, about nine tenths being singletons. The sample's time point: week 11, during vaccination. Doses consisted of 300 ug of mutant IDH1 20-mer peptide each, paired with topical imiquimod. Germline lookup yields CDR1 SGHAT and CDR2 FQNNGV. The CDR3 loop spans 15 amino acids. Unmatched junction bases numbered 8, after V lost 5 bases and J lost 7 bases. The specimen was PBMCs, collected from a glioma patient whose treatment included an IDH1 peptide vaccine. The receptor was derived from a man aged 35 to 55 with glioma. V is TRBV11-2 and J is TRBJ1-5; TRBD1 matches 10 bases. CDR3 region: CASSVDRGRGQPQHF. The CDR3, as DNA: TGTGCCAGCAGCGTCGACAGGGGGCGTGGGCAGCCCCAGCATTTT.